These 5 T cell receptor beta chains share one sample of origin, sequenced in a study of shared clonotypes between healthy human individuals. Clones were sequenced by immunoSEQ multiplex PCR, and TCRdb holds only the in-frame ones, with some missing. The sample includes over 850,000 clones, 75% to 80% of them seen just once. Input material: memory CD4+ T cells from PBMCs. This sample's subset: CD45RA-negative fraction. The receptor set was obtained from a man in his late teens or twenties in good health. Some clones in this sample may be carry-over from other donors' samples.

The chain carries TRBV6-1 and TRBJ2-3; 10 bases are a match to TRBD2. The V gene's germline CDR1 is MNHNS and CDR2 SASEGT. J lost 4 bases, V lost 11 bases, and 6 bases had no gene match. The CDR3 loop spans 13 amino acids. DNA of the CDR3: TGTGCCGGGAAAGCGGGAGGGGCAGATACGCAGTATTTT. Amino acid sequence: CAGKAGGADTQYF.

The chain employs TRBV4-1 and TRBJ2-3; TRBD2 might be the D (5 bases). Germline CDR1 and CDR2: MGHRA and YSYEKL. The CDR3 sequence is 14 residues long. The V gene lost 2 bases and the J gene lost 0 bases, with 6 bases spanning the gap. The CDR3 DNA reads TGCGCCAGCAGCCAACAGCGGAGCACAGATACGCAGTATTTT. As protein: CASSQQRSTDTQYF.

The rearrangement links TRBV5-8 to TRBJ2-1, with TRBD2 as a possible D gene (6 bases). Germline V gene data show CDR1 as SGHTS and CDR2 as YDEGEE. The CDR3 totals 15 residues. V lost 6 bases and J lost 3, with 16 bases in between. CDR3 in DNA: TGTGCCAGCAACCTCCGGGCGGGGCACTACAATGAGCAGTTCTTC. Amino acids: CASNLRAGHYNEQFF.

This chain uses TRBV30 with TRBJ2-7; tentatively, D is TRBD2 (6 bases). The CDR3 has 12 residues. V was trimmed by 2 bases and J by 2 bases, leaving 7 bases between them. Germline CDR1 reads GTSNPN; CDR2 reads SVGIG (reference sequence). CDR3 bases: TGTGCCTGGAGTTGGGGGGCCTACGAGCAGTACTTC. Its protein product is CAWSWGAYEQYF. The variable domain in full, completed from reference TRBV30 and TRBJ2-7, reads SQTIHQWPATLVQPVGSPLSLECTVEGTSNPNLYWYRQAAGRGLQLLFYSVGIGQISSEVPQNLSASRPQDRQFILSSKKLLLSDSGFYLCAWSWGAYEQYFGPGTRLTVT.

This sequence joins TRBV19 and TRBJ2-1, with D possibly being TRBD2 (6 bases). The germline V gene has CDR1 LNHDA and CDR2 SQIVND (reference sequence). The CDR3 is 14 residues long. Trimming took 6 bases from V and 7 from J, leaving 16 bases between them. CDR3 coding DNA: TGTGCCAGTAGCCGGGACGGGAGAGAAAATGAGCAGTTCTTC. Protein: CASSRDGRENEQFF.